The entry below gives a single TCR beta chain sequence along with its context. The V and J ends lost 6 bases and 0 bases respectively, with 18 bases between them. The CDR3 covers 18 residues. Germline lookup yields CDR1 SGHAT and CDR2 FQNNGV. This specimen belongs to a study of cytomegalovirus exposure and HLA in healthy donors. The PCR used 60 Vbeta and 13 Jbeta primers. TCRdb's copy holds only in-frame clones and misses some; the assay was immunoSEQ multiplex PCR. Counted here are about 190,000 clones, almost 75% occurring once; the ten biggest clones make up 3.1%. Sequenced input: PBMCs. The receptor comes from a woman aged 30 to 39 in good health and CMV-seropositive. The chain carries TRBV11-2 and TRBJ2-6; maybe TRBD2 (7 bases). The CDR3 is CASSFREGGFSGANVLTF. The CDR3 DNA sequence: TGTGCCAGCAGTTTCAGGGAGGGGGGATTCTCTGGGGCCAACGTCCTGACTTTC.